What follows describes a single T cell receptor beta chain. Germline V lookup: CDR1 SGHVS, CDR2 FQNEAQ. The CDR3 is made up of 16 amino acids. V lost 8 bases and J 7 bases, leaving 23 bases between the germline ends. Sequenced by immunoSEQ multiplex PCR; TCRdb stores in-frame clones only, minus some. The sample has about 140,000 clones; roughly 80% are singletons. The record originates from a study of blood T cell repertoires in COVID-19. This sequence joins TRBV7-8 and TRBJ2-2; D is possibly TRBD2 (7 bases). The sequencing input was peripheral blood. The TCR sequence derives from a human donor in a cohort sampled during active COVID-19. The CDR3 bases are TGTGCCAGCGCAATGGAGAGGGGGGGCTTCGGCGGGGAGCTGTTTTTT. Its translation is CASAMERGGFGGELFF.